This T cell receptor beta chain was identified in a study of CD8+CD57+ T cells in acquired aplastic anemia. Study details: Where healthy donors were concerned, CD4+ cells averaged roughly 11 million reads. Notes on the study in general: Overlap between patients and controls comprised almost 30 CD8+ CDR3 sequences. Statistical testing detected no significant gap in CD8+ Simpson's diversity between patients and controls.

Profiles of TCR beta VDJ and CDR3 were generated from a genomic DNA template. MiXCR was run by TCRdb on the reads, yielding one entry per CDR3 protein. The repertoire holds some 190,000 distinct CDR3 sequences, with approximately 50% as singletons. V was pared by 5 bases and J by 4 bases, with 14 bases of the junction left unmatched. The CDR3 runs 17 residues. CDR1 and CDR2 from the germline V gene are PRHDT and FYEKMQ (reference sequence). This clonotype came up a few times. The target antigen is unknown. The sequencing input was sorted CD4+, CD8+, or CD8+CD57+ T cells (not recorded which) from PBMCs. The chain employs TRBV13 and TRBJ2-3; 8 bases map to TRBD1. This clonotype was sampled from a human donor in good health, serving as a control. The CDR3 region is CASSQDGGQGIADTQYF. CDR3 sequence (DNA): TGTGCCAGCAGCCAAGATGGAGGACAGGGTATCGCAGATACGCAGTATTTT. The full variable domain, its missing parts supplied by reference TRBV13 and TRBJ2-3, is AAGVIQSPRHLIKEKRETATLKCYPIPRHDTVYWYQQGPGQDPQFLISFYEKMQSDKGSIPDRFSAQQFSDYHSELNMSSLELGDSALYFCASSQDGGQGIADTQYFGPGTRLTVL.